The 11 T cell receptor beta chains reported below all come from one sample, sequenced in a study of Ad26.COV2.S vaccination and SARS-CoV-2 variants. Sequencing used immunoSEQ multiplex PCR; TCRdb keeps in-frame clones, though not all of them. In the table there are more than 300,000 clones, roughly 80% of which are singletons. Specified treatment: roughly 20 received Ad26.COV2.S at low or high dose, single or two shots; 5 received placebo; per-sample allocation not given. Material that was analyzed had been drawn on day 63 after the first vaccine or placebo injection. The specimen comprised peripheral blood, sampled in a trial of Ad26.COV2.S vaccine versus placebo. All receptors derive from a person aged 18-65 years who received the Ad26.COV2.S COVID-19 vaccine or a placebo.

This chain joins TRBV4-2 and TRBJ1-1; the D gene is possibly TRBD1 (6 bases). The V gene's germline CDR1 is LGHNA and CDR2 YNFKEQ. V was clipped by 5 bases and J by 6 bases, with 10 bases between them. The CDR3 runs to 12 residues. CDR3: CASSSDSAEAFF. CDR3 bases: TGTGCCAGCAGCTCGGACAGCGCTGAAGCTTTCTTT.

J is TRBJ2-5 and V is TRBV29-1; no clear D. The CDR3 contains 12 residues. V lost 4 bases, J lost 1 base, and 7 bases lay in between. Germline V gene sequence: CDR1 SQVTM, CDR2 ANQGSEA. DNA for the CDR3: TGCAGCGTTGGCAACAGCCAAGAGACCCAGTACTTC. Protein product: CSVGNSQETQYF.

The chain couples TRBV7-8 to TRBJ1-1, with 8 bases matching TRBD1. CDR3 length: 15 amino acids. Germline-derived CDR1 and CDR2 are SGHVS and FQNEAQ. J gave up 6 bases and V 3 bases, and 9 bases lay outside the gene matches. The CDR3 reads CASSFHRAGGSEAFF. The CDR3 bases are TGTGCCAGCAGCTTTCACAGGGCAGGGGGCTCTGAAGCTTTCTTT.

V gene TRBV5-1 combines with J gene TRBJ2-3; D is ambiguous. The CDR3 has 17 amino acids. V shed 0 bases and J shed 1 base, with 15 bases lying between them. Germline loops: CDR1 SGHRS, CDR2 YFSETQ. The CDR3 sequence: CASSLGPEVMGTDTQYF. The CDR3 DNA sequence: TGCGCCAGCAGCTTGGGGCCGGAAGTAATGGGCACAGATACGCAGTATTTT.

The rearrangement uses TRBV10-2 and TRBJ1-2; possible D gene TRBD1, 5 bases. Per the germline V gene, CDR1 is WSHSY and CDR2 is SAAADI. Trimming left V 6 bases short and J 5 bases short, with 13 bases between. The CDR3 spans 13 residues. The CDR3 reads CASRRDRRYGYTF. The CDR3 region has the DNA TGCGCCAGCAGGAGAGACAGAAGATATGGCTACACCTTC.

The chain recombines TRBV6-6 with TRBJ1-1; D not certain. This CDR3 is 12 amino acids long. Germline loops: CDR1 MNHNY, CDR2 SVGAGI (reference sequence). V was pared by 2 bases and J by 4 bases, with 5 bases between. The CDR3 nucleotides are TGTGCCAGCAGTTACGCCAGCACTGAAGCTTTCTTT. Encoded protein: CASSYASTEAFF.

The rearrangement links TRBV7-3 to TRBJ2-7, with 8 bases that match TRBD1. Germline trimming cut 3 bases from V and 4 bases from J; bases unmatched to any gene: 2. CDR1 and CDR2 from the germline V gene are SGHTA and FQGTGA. This CDR3 has 13 amino acids. The CDR3 is CASSFDRGYEQYF. CDR3 nucleotide sequence: TGTGCCAGCAGCTTTGACAGGGGTTACGAGCAGTACTTC.

The rearrangement joins TRBV28 to TRBJ1-4; D is unclear. CDR1 and CDR2 from the germline V gene are MDHEN and SYDVKM. There are 14 residues in the CDR3. V was cut by 5 bases and J by 4 bases, with 11 bases left in between. The CDR3 is CASSPRILNEKLFF. The CDR3 coding sequence is TGTGCCAGCAGTCCGCGGATCCTTAATGAAAAACTGTTTTTT.

The V and J genes are TRBV3-1 (or the pseudogene TRBV3-2) and TRBJ1-2, with D unresolved. Per the germline V gene, CDR1 is LGHDT and CDR2 is YNNKEL (reference sequence). Trimming left V 0 bases short and J 5 bases short, with 13 bases between. The CDR3 sequence is 15 residues long. This chain's CDR3 is CASSQDVGRRYGYTF. The CDR3 nucleotides are TGTGCCAGCAGCCAAGATGTCGGGAGAAGGTATGGCTACACCTTC.

The V gene is TRBV2, the J gene TRBJ2-2; D possibly corresponds to TRBD1 (6 bases). From germline, CDR1 is SNHLY and CDR2 FYNNEI. V was pared by 4 bases and J by 3 bases, with 12 bases between. This CDR3 has 15 amino acids. CDR3 DNA sequence: TGTGCCAGCAGTGCCAGACAGGCGGACACCGGGGAGCTGTTTTTT. This codes for CASSARQADTGELFF.

This chain connects TRBV11-2 to TRBJ1-6; 7 positions match TRBD1. The CDR3 is 15 amino acids. Germline-derived CDR1 and CDR2 are SGHAT and FQNNGV. The trim removed 5 bases at V and 5 bases at J, leaving 6 bases unmatched. The CDR3 reads CASSLRQGHNSPLHF. In nucleotides, the CDR3 is TGTGCCAGCAGCCTAAGACAGGGACATAATTCACCCCTCCACTTT.